This T cell receptor (beta chain) was sequenced in a study of blood T cells in healthy people across ages. CDR1 MNHEY and CDR2 SVGEGT come from the germline V gene. J gave up 8 bases and V 6 bases, and 19 bases lay outside the gene matches. The CDR3 runs to 17 residues. Samples each yielded at least 6 micrograms of total RNA. Primers used in a second PCR of about 7 to 11 cycles were a sample-barcoded 5' primer and a J-beta primer mix. One entry per CDR3 protein results from TCRdb running MiXCR on the 5' RACE reads. The repertoire holds fewer than 950,000 distinct CDR3 sequences, with 50% to 65% as singletons. General observations from the study: Researchers judged that diversity estimates from one million T cells fell short of true values. Comparison with aged donors showed that long-lived donors had more naive CD4+ cells and higher diversity.

Details on this clonotype: Its antigen is unknown.

This receptor was obtained from an elderly man in good health. The J gene is TRBJ2-1, the V gene TRBV6-2 or TRBV6-3; 7 bases are a match to TRBD1. The sample taken for sequencing was blood. The CDR3 coding sequence is TGTGCCAGCAGGAAGGTGACAGGGACCCTCCGACTCTATGAGCAGTTCTTC. Translation gives CASRKVTGTLRLYEQFF.